A selection of T cell receptor beta chains follows, all from one sample in a study of blood T cell repertoires in COVID-19. Some clones are missing from TCRdb's copy, which holds only in-frame ones; the method was immunoSEQ multiplex PCR. Of about 150,000 clones listed, approximately 85% were seen once; the top ten hold 8% to 9%. The sequenced sample was peripheral blood. These receptors were collected from an older woman with COVID-19, enrolled during active disease. Each CDR3 is given with its conserved first and last residue. The D gene is left open where the match is weak. Clone sizes are given selectively: once, few, many, or a class where the clone is expanded.

CDR3 DNA,CDR3 protein,clone size,D gene,V gene,J gene
TGTGCCAGCAGCCCCCAAGGAGGGACAGGGCCCGCCTATGGCTACACCTTC,CASSPQGGTGPAYGYTF,NA,TRBD1,TRBV7-6,TRBJ1-2
TGTGCCAGCAGTGTAGTTGAAGGAGGGGGGGCTGGAAACACCATATATTTT,CASSVVEGGGAGNTIYF,NA,NA,TRBV6-1,TRBJ1-3
TGTGCCAGCAGCTTGGGGAGGGATACGCAGTATTTT,CASSLGRDTQYF,NA,NA,TRBV11-2,TRBJ2-3
TGTGCCAGCTTACAGGGGGCCTTAGCTAACTATGGCTACACCTTC,CASLQGALANYGYTF,NA,TRBD1,TRBV6-5,TRBJ1-2
TGTGCCAGCAGTCCCGGGACAGGGTACGCTGAAGCTTTCTTT,CASSPGTGYAEAFF,NA,TRBD1,TRBV3-1/TRBV3-2,TRBJ1-1
TGTGCCAGCAGTGAACAGGGAGGGTCCGGATCGGATCACTATGGCTACACCTTC,CASSEQGGSGSDHYGYTF,NA,NA,TRBV6-1,TRBJ1-2
TGTGCCAGCAGCTCCGTGAACACTGAAGCTTTCTTT,CASSSVNTEAFF,NA,NA,TRBV7-8,TRBJ1-1
TGTGCCAGCAGCCGAACAGGGGGGCAAGAGACCCAGTACTTC,CASSRTGGQETQYF,NA,TRBD1,TRBV7-7,TRBJ2-5
TGTGCCAGCAGCGCCGGACAGGGGGCGATTTGGTATGGCTACACCTTC,CASSAGQGAIWYGYTF,NA,TRBD1,TRBV7-9,TRBJ1-2
TGCGCCAGCAGCTACCCCCAGGGTGGCGACTATGGCTACACCTTC,CASSYPQGGDYGYTF,NA,NA,TRBV5-1,TRBJ1-2
TGTGCCAGTAGTATACTCGACACCGGGGAGCTGTTTTTT,CASSILDTGELFF,NA,NA,TRBV19,TRBJ2-2
TGTGCCAGTAGTATAGTAGGCAGGGGGCAAGGCAATCAGCCCCAGCATTTT,CASSIVGRGQGNQPQHF,NA,TRBD1,TRBV19,TRBJ1-5
TGTGCCAGCAGTGTGCAGGGAAAGAATAATTCACCCCTCCACTTT,CASSVQGKNNSPLHF,NA,NA,TRBV2,TRBJ1-6
TGTGCCAGCTCACCAGGGCAGCCTACTGAAGCTTTCTTT,CASSPGQPTEAFF,NA,NA,TRBV18,TRBJ1-1
TGCAGTGCCCGACATGACACTGAAGCTTTCTTT,CSARHDTEAFF,once,NA,TRBV20-1,TRBJ1-1
TGTGCCAGTAGTATAGCAGTGAACACTGAAGCTTTCTTT,CASSIAVNTEAFF,NA,NA,TRBV19,TRBJ1-1
TGCGCCAGCAGTGGGGGGGGACAGCCCCAGCATTTT,CASSGGGQPQHF,NA,NA,TRBV23-1,TRBJ1-5
TGTGCCATTGGCGAGGAGGGGGCTAGGAATGAGCAGTTCTTC,CAIGEEGARNEQFF,few,NA,TRBV6-5,TRBJ2-1
TGTGCCAGCAGCGTAATCTTAAACGGACAGCCCTATGGCTACACCTTC,CASSVILNGQPYGYTF,once,NA,TRBV9,TRBJ1-2
TGTGCTAGTGGTTTGGTAGGGACAGGCCATCAAGAGACCCAGTACTTC,CASGLVGTGHQETQYF,NA,TRBD1,TRBV12-5,TRBJ2-5
TGCAGCGTGCTAGGACTAACGAGCTCCTACAATGAGCAGTTCTTC,CSVLGLTSSYNEQFF,NA,NA,TRBV29-1,TRBJ2-1
TGTGCCAGCAGTTTAAAATATCCGAATCAGCCCCAGCATTTT,CASSLKYPNQPQHF,NA,NA,TRBV27,TRBJ1-5
TGTGCCAGCAGCCAAGCTCCAAGGACAGGGTTCAGTCTTGGCTACACCTTC,CASSQAPRTGFSLGYTF,NA,TRBD1,TRBV14,TRBJ1-2
TGCGCCAGCAGTAGGGACAGCCATGAAGCTTTCTTT,CASSRDSHEAFF,NA,TRBD1,TRBV10-1,TRBJ1-1
TGTGCCAGCAGCAAGACAGGGGAAGGGACAGATACGCAGTATTTT,CASSKTGEGTDTQYF,NA,TRBD1,TRBV7-9,TRBJ2-3
TGTGCCAGCAGTTTCAGGGAGGGGACTGAAGCTTTCTTT,CASSFREGTEAFF,NA,NA,TRBV6-2/TRBV6-3,TRBJ1-1
TGCGCCAGCAGCTTGGGGACTCCGAGTCGGGGGACCCAGTACTTC,CASSLGTPSRGTQYF,NA,NA,TRBV5-1,TRBJ2-5
TGTGCCAGCAGGATAGCGGGAGGGGGTACTACCGGGGAGCTGTTTTTT,CASRIAGGGTTGELFF,few,TRBD2,TRBV7-8,TRBJ2-2
TGTGCCAGCAGTGAAAGGTCTAGCGGGAGCTCCTACAATGAGCAGTTCTTC,CASSERSSGSSYNEQFF,NA,TRBD2,TRBV2,TRBJ2-1
TGTGCCACCAGCAGAGACCGATTTCTACCCGGGACTAGACCCCAAGAGACCCAGTACTTC,CATSRDRFLPGTRPQETQYF,NA,TRBD2,TRBV15,TRBJ2-5
TGTGCCAGCACCGTGGGCCATGAGCAGTTCTTC,CASTVGHEQFF,NA,NA,TRBV6-5,TRBJ2-1
TGTGCCAGCAGCAAAGCAAGGGGTTGTCTGTCTGTCGGATTTTGGGCCGGGGAGCTGTTTTTT,CASSKARGCLSVGFWAGELFF,NA,NA,TRBV21-1,TRBJ2-2
TGTGCCAGCAGCTTAGAACAGGGCGTTTACAATGAGCAGTTCTTC,CASSLEQGVYNEQFF,once,NA,TRBV11-2,TRBJ2-1
TGTGCTAGTGCCTGGGGGACAGGGGACACTGAAGCTTTCTTT,CASAWGTGDTEAFF,NA,TRBD1,TRBV12-5,TRBJ1-1
TGTGCCAGTAGTGAATACAGGGACTATGGCTACACCTTC,CASSEYRDYGYTF,NA,NA,TRBV19,TRBJ1-2
TGTGCCAGTAGTATTGCGCCCCAGGACTACGAGCAGTACTTC,CASSIAPQDYEQYF,once,NA,TRBV19,TRBJ2-7
TGTGCCAGCAGCGTAGGTAGGAGTAGCGGGGGGACGGAGACCCAGTACTTC,CASSVGRSSGGTETQYF,few,TRBD2,TRBV9,TRBJ2-5
TGTGCCAGCAGCCGTACAGGGAGCAATCAGCCCCAGCATTTT,CASSRTGSNQPQHF,NA,NA,TRBV3-1/TRBV3-2,TRBJ1-5
TGTGCCAGCAGCTCGACTCCTTTGGGTGAGCAGTTCTTC,CASSSTPLGEQFF,NA,NA,TRBV7-3,TRBJ2-1
TGTGCCAGCTCACCCGGAGCTTCTAACACTGAAGCTTTCTTT,CASSPGASNTEAFF,NA,NA,TRBV18,TRBJ1-1
TGTGCCAGCAGTGAAACAGGTTGGGGTCAGCCCCAGCATTTT,CASSETGWGQPQHF,NA,NA,TRBV2,TRBJ1-5
TGCGCCAGCAGCTTGGGGGGGACAGGGACGAATGAAAAACTGTTTTTT,CASSLGGTGTNEKLFF,NA,TRBD1,TRBV5-1,TRBJ1-4
TGTGCCAGCAGCTTAGGAACGGTAGCGGGAGGGATATACAATGAGCAGTTCTTC,CASSLGTVAGGIYNEQFF,once,TRBD2,TRBV7-3,TRBJ2-1
TGTGCCATCAGTGAGTTGGCAGGGTCTAACTATGGCTACACCTTC,CAISELAGSNYGYTF,NA,NA,TRBV10-3,TRBJ1-2
TGTGCCAGCTCACCCAGGGAGGGGAGGAACACTGAAGCTTTCTTT,CASSPREGRNTEAFF,NA,NA,TRBV18,TRBJ1-1
TGTGCCAGCAGCCACCTCCCCACTAGTGCCGCGAACACCGGGGAGCTGTTTTTT,CASSHLPTSAANTGELFF,NA,NA,TRBV3-1/TRBV3-2,TRBJ2-2
TGCGCCAGCAGCCAAGATCATCGGGGGAGAGGCTACGAGCAGTACTTC,CASSQDHRGRGYEQYF,once,NA,TRBV4-1,TRBJ2-7
TGTGCCAGCCGTGGAGATTACGAGCAGTACTTC,CASRGDYEQYF,NA,NA,TRBV2,TRBJ2-7
TGCGCCAGCAGCTCCCTGGGGAGCACTGAAGCTTTCTTT,CASSSLGSTEAFF,NA,NA,TRBV5-1,TRBJ1-1
TGTGCCACCAGCAGAGACCGTGGACATTTTGAAGCTTTCTTT,CATSRDRGHFEAFF,NA,NA,TRBV15,TRBJ1-1
TGCGCCAGCACCCAAGGTTGGGGGGGGTACACTGAAGCTTTCTTT,CASTQGWGGYTEAFF,NA,NA,TRBV4-1,TRBJ1-1
TGCGCCAGCAGTACGGGTGCGGATACGCAGTATTTT,CASSTGADTQYF,NA,NA,TRBV10-1,TRBJ2-3
TGTGCCTGGAGTGTAAGAGCGGGGGGTTTCCAAGAGACCCAGTACTTC,CAWSVRAGGFQETQYF,once,TRBD2,TRBV30,TRBJ2-5
TGTGCCAGCAGTTACACCCTGACAGGGGTGGACAATCAGCCCCAGCATTTT,CASSYTLTGVDNQPQHF,NA,TRBD1,TRBV6-2/TRBV6-3,TRBJ1-5
TGTGCCAGCAGCCAAGGGGCTAGCGTGGCCTACGAGCAGTACTTC,CASSQGASVAYEQYF,NA,NA,TRBV4-2,TRBJ2-7
TGTGCCAGCAGTTTATCGGGGGGGGGAGGCTACGAGCAGTACTTC,CASSLSGGGGYEQYF,NA,TRBD2,TRBV27,TRBJ2-7
TGTGCCAGCTCACCACCAGGGGGGGCCACTGAAGCTTTCTTT,CASSPPGGATEAFF,NA,NA,TRBV18,TRBJ1-1
TGTGCCAGCAGTGAGCGGAAACAAGAGACCCAGTACTTC,CASSERKQETQYF,NA,NA,TRBV2,TRBJ2-5
TGTGCCAGCAGCCCACCCTGGGCGGGAGGGCGCACTGAAGCTTTCTTT,CASSPPWAGGRTEAFF,NA,NA,TRBV11-2,TRBJ1-1
TGTGCCAGCAGCTTGGGACACTCCCCACCAGGAAACACCATATATTTT,CASSLGHSPPGNTIYF,once,NA,TRBV5-4,TRBJ1-3